The rows below give T cell receptor beta chains drawn from one sample of a study of CD8+CD57+ T cells in acquired aplastic anemia. From the reads, TCRdb called clonotypes with MiXCR, one entry per CDR3 protein. The sample includes approximately 120,000 distinct CDR3 sequences, over 30% seen only once; the top ten take approximately 2.6%. Sample: sorted CD4+, CD8+, or CD8+CD57+ T cells (not recorded which) from PBMCs. The source is a human donor with aplastic anemia. Each CDR3 is given with its conserved first and last residue. The D gene is left open where the match is weak. Not all rows give a size; the values are once, few, many and, for expanded clones, a class.

cdr3_aa cdr3_nt d_call j_call v_call clone_size
CSVEHELDRALQETQYF TGCAGCGTTGAACACGAGCTGGACAGGGCCCTCCAAGAGACCCAGTACTTC TRBD1 TRBJ2-5 TRBV29-1 .
CASSLGNNEQFF TGCGCCAGCAGCTTGGGAAACAATGAGCAGTTCTTC . TRBJ2-1 TRBV5-1 many
CASSDRTENTYEQYF TGTGCCAGCAGTGATCGGACAGAGAACACCTACGAGCAGTACTTC . TRBJ2-7 TRBV25-1 .
CSARGTGVGNTIYF TGCAGTGCTAGAGGGACAGGGGTCGGAAACACCATATATTTT TRBD1 TRBJ1-3 TRBV20-1 .
CSATRRTHGGEPQHF TGCAGTGCTACTCGGCGAACCCACGGTGGGGAGCCCCAGCATTTT . TRBJ1-5 TRBV20-1 many
CATSDGQLSSYNEQFF TGTGCCACCAGTGACGGACAGCTAAGCTCCTACAATGAGCAGTTCTTC . TRBJ2-1 TRBV24-1 many
CSARDLGFGYEQYF TGCAGTGCTAGAGATCTTGGGTTCGGCTACGAGCAGTACTTC . TRBJ2-7 TRBV20-1 many
CASSLAIGQGAAEAFF TGCGCCAGCAGCTTGGCCATTGGGCAGGGGGCGGCTGAAGCTTTCTTT TRBD1 TRBJ1-1 TRBV5-1 .
CASSSGLEGSPLHF TGTGCCAGCAGTTCAGGTCTAGAGGGATCACCCCTCCACTTT . TRBJ1-6 TRBV2 .
CAIRKPSGRANEQFF TGTGCCATCAGAAAGCCTAGCGGGAGGGCCAATGAGCAGTTCTTC TRBD2 TRBJ2-1 TRBV10-3 .
CSARENGEGNSPLHF TGCAGTGCTAGGGAAAATGGAGAGGGGAATTCACCCCTCCACTTT . TRBJ1-6 TRBV20-1 many
CASSPGGSYYEQYF TGTGCCAGCAGCCCTGGGGGGAGCTACTACGAGCAGTACTTC . TRBJ2-7 TRBV7-6 .
CASHPQSAHEQYF TGTGCCAGCCATCCCCAAAGCGCCCACGAGCAGTACTTC . TRBJ2-7 TRBV28 many
CASSGRAGNRYEQYF TGTGCCAGTTCCGGCAGGGCGGGAAACCGCTACGAGCAGTACTTC . TRBJ2-7 TRBV19 .
CASRQDPSGNTIYF TGCGCCAGCAGACAGGACCCTTCTGGAAACACCATATATTTT . TRBJ1-3 TRBV5-1 .
CASSERRGGNQPQHF TGTGCCAGCAGTGAGCGACGGGGTGGTAATCAGCCCCAGCATTTT . TRBJ1-5 TRBV2 .
CASSTGPGDNSPLHF TGTGCCAGTAGTACCGGACCAGGGGATAATTCACCCCTCCACTTT . TRBJ1-6 TRBV19 many
CASSRDVEQFF TGTGCCAGCAGTCGGGACGTTGAGCAGTTCTTC . TRBJ2-1 TRBV12-3/TRBV12-4 many
CAMWMSSGTGELFF TGTGCCATGTGGATGTCTAGCGGTACCGGGGAGCTGTTTTTT TRBD2 TRBJ2-2 TRBV10-3 .
CASSITGGYGYTF TGTGCCAGTAGTATAACAGGGGGCTATGGCTACACCTTC TRBD1 TRBJ1-2 TRBV19 .
CASSLVGGSGEQYF TGCGCCAGCAGCTTGGTAGGGGGTAGCGGCGAGCAGTACTTC . TRBJ2-7 TRBV5-1 .
CAVRDGSYGYTF TGTGCCGTCCGGGACGGATCCTATGGCTACACCTTC . TRBJ1-2 TRBV24-1 many
CASSSRWSGGADTQYF TGTGCCAGCAGTTCACGGTGGAGCGGGGGGGCAGATACGCAGTATTTT TRBD2 TRBJ2-3 TRBV28 .
CASTNSGSGANVLTF TGTGCCAGCACCAACTCAGGGTCTGGGGCCAACGTCCTGACTTTC . TRBJ2-6 TRBV2 .
CSARPNREPDTEAFF TGCAGTGCACGCCCCAACAGGGAGCCCGACACTGAAGCTTTCTTT . TRBJ1-1 TRBV20-1 .
CSASRTGTTEAFF TGCAGTGCTAGTAGAACCGGGACCACTGAAGCTTTCTTT . TRBJ1-1 TRBV20-1 many
CASNGGGAYEQYF TGTGCCAGCAACGGTGGGGGCGCATACGAGCAGTACTTC . TRBJ2-7 TRBV2 .